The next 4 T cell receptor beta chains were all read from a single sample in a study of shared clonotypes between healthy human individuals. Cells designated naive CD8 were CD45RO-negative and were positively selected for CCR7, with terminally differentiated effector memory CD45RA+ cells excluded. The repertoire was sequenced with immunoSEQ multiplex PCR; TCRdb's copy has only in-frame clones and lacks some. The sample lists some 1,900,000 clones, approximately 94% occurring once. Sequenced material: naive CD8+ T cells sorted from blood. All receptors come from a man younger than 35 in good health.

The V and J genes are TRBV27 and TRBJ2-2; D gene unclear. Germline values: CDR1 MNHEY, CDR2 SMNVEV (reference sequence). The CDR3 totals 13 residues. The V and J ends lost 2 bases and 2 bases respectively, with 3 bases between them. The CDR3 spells CASSLDNTGELFF. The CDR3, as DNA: TGTGCCAGCAGTTTAGATAACACCGGGGAGCTGTTTTTT.

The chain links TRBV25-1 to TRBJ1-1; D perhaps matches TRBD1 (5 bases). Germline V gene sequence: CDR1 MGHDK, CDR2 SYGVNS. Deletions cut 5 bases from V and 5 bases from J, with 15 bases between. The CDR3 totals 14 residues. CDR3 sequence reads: CASSLGWGRTEAFF. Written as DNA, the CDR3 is TGTGCCAGCAGTCTTGGCTGGGGGAGAACTGAAGCTTTCTTT.

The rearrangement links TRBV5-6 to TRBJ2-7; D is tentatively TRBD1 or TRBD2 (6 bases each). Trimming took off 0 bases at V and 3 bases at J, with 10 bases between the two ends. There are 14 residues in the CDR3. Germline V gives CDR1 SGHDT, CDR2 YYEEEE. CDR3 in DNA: TGTGCCAGCAGCTTGGGGGGGGCCCGCTACGAGCAGTACTTC. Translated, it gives CASSLGGARYEQYF.

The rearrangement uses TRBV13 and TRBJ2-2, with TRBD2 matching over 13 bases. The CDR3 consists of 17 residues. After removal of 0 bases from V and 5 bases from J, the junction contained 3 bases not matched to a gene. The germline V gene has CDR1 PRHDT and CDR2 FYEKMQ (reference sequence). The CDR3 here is CASSLGGTSGDTGELFF. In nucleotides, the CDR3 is TGTGCCAGCAGCTTAGGAGGGACTAGCGGGGATACCGGGGAGCTGTTTTTT.